This T cell receptor (beta chain) derives from a study of cytomegalovirus exposure and HLA in healthy donors. The donors were healthy bone marrow donors. General observations from the study: A later analysis linked roughly 17,000 TCR beta sequences to HLA alleles at 0.05 false discovery rate. Per a later analysis, HLA-associated TCR beta chains showed more clonal expansion than other, equally common TCR beta chains. Certain indistinguishable V segments, among them TRBV6-2 and TRBV6-3, were excluded.

A multiplex PCR was run with 60 Vbeta primers and 13 Jbeta primers. Sequencing used immunoSEQ multiplex PCR; TCRdb keeps in-frame clones, though not all of them. This table has 150,000 to 200,000 clones, 75% to 90% appearing once. Concerning this clone: The antigen is undetermined.

The CDR3 runs to 17 residues. Germline CDR1 MNHEY, CDR2 SMNVEV (reference sequence). The trim removed 5 bases at V and 5 bases at J, leaving 17 bases unmatched. The source material was PBMCs. The source is a boy under 10 years old in good health and CMV-seronegative. The chain uses TRBV27 and TRBJ2-5; the match to TRBD1 covers 7 bases. The CDR3 loop is CASSPFTSKGAWETQYF. The DNA of the CDR3 is TGTGCCAGCAGTCCCTTCACCTCCAAGGGGGCATGGGAGACCCAGTACTTC.